The 27 T cell receptor beta chains below come from one sample, sequenced in a study of shared clonotypes between healthy human individuals. Method: immunoSEQ multiplex PCR; TCRdb's copy keeps in-frame clones and lacks some. Of under 1 million clones listed, 92% were seen once; the top ten hold 24%. Terminally differentiated effector memory CD45RA+ cells were excluded from the naive CD8 cells, which were CD45RO-negative and positively selected for CCR7. Sequencing was done on a sample of naive CD8+ T cells sorted from blood. Receptors were obtained from a man younger than 45 in good health.

The rearrangement links TRBV6-5 to TRBJ2-7; D perhaps matches TRBD2 (6 bases). Trimming removed 4 bases from V and 2 bases from J, with 12 bases in between. Germline V gives CDR1 MNHEY, CDR2 SVGAGI. The CDR3 totals 14 residues. Here the CDR3 DNA reads TGTGCCAGCAGTTCCCTAGCGACGCCCTACGAGCAGTACTTC. Its protein is CASSSLATPYEQYF.

CDR3 sequence reads: CASTAGTGGYEQYF. In DNA, the CDR3 is TGTGCCAGCACCGCGGGGACAGGGGGTTACGAGCAGTACTTC. The chain joins TRBV27 to TRBJ2-7; 11 bases fit TRBD1. CDR1 is MNHEY and CDR2 is SMNVEV in the germline V gene (reference sequence). CDR3 length: 14 amino acids. V lost 7 bases to trimming and J lost 4 bases; unmatched junction nucleotides: 6.

The chain joins TRBV9 to TRBJ2-7; D is undetermined. Trimming took off 7 bases at V and 5 bases at J, with 10 bases between the two ends. Germline CDR1 and CDR2: SGDLS and YYNGEE. CDR3 length: 11 amino acids. The CDR3 protein is CASGPVDEQYF. DNA for the CDR3: TGTGCCAGCGGCCCGGTCGACGAGCAGTACTTC.

Details on this clone: The same CDR3 arises from other DNA sequences in this sample as well. This chain joins TRBV7-9 and TRBJ1-2, with D unresolved. V was shortened by 3 bases and J by 6 bases, with 5 bases between the two germline ends. The CDR3 is made up of 11 amino acids. Germline assignment: CDR1 SEHNR and CDR2 FQNEAQ (reference sequence). CDR3: CASSFSHGYTF. CDR3 sequence (DNA): TGTGCCAGCAGCTTCAGCCATGGCTACACCTTC.

The gene calls are TRBV27 and TRBJ2-7; tentative D call: TRBD2 (6 bases). This CDR3 is 13 amino acids long. Per the germline V gene, CDR1 is MNHEY and CDR2 is SMNVEV (reference sequence). V was cut by 3 bases and J by 6 bases, with 12 bases left in between. The CDR3 spells CASSFTVGGEQYF. The CDR3 DNA reads as TGTGCCAGCAGTTTTACTGTCGGGGGCGAGCAGTACTTC.

The chain is built from TRBV19 and TRBJ2-5, with 9 bases lining up with TRBD2. The CDR3 has 16 residues. Germline V gene data show CDR1 as LNHDA and CDR2 as SQIVND (reference sequence). The J segment lost 4 bases and the V segment lost 5 bases, leaving 11 bases of the junction unmatched. CDR3 loop: CASSPLYSGRRETQYF. CDR3 bases: TGTGCCAGTAGTCCCCTCTATAGCGGGAGAAGAGAGACCCAGTACTTC.

V is TRBV2 and J is TRBJ2-2, with 10 bases matching TRBD1. The V gene end was trimmed by 4 bases and the J gene end by 3 bases; junction bases not matched to a gene: 11. This CDR3 comprises 18 residues. CDR1 and CDR2 from the germline V gene are SNHLY and FYNNEI. CDR3 amino acids: CASSGREGTGAYTGELFF. CDR3 coding DNA: TGTGCCAGCAGTGGACGGGAGGGGACAGGGGCGTACACCGGGGAGCTGTTTTTT.

The CDR3 protein is CASSQGTGLDEQFF. The CDR3, as DNA: TGTGCCAGCAGCCAAGGGACAGGGCTCGATGAGCAGTTCTTC. J is TRBJ2-1 and V is TRBV9; 9 bases map to TRBD1. The CDR3 is 14 amino acids. Germline assignment: CDR1 SGDLS and CDR2 YYNGEE. V trimming: 4 bases; J trimming: 8 bases; junction bases outside the gene matches: 7.

V gene TRBV5-4 combines with J gene TRBJ2-3, with 8 nucleotides matching TRBD1. The CDR3 consists of 15 residues. Trimming took 3 bases from V and 4 from J; bases not matched to a gene: 7. CDR1 and CDR2 (germline): SGHNT, YYREEE (reference sequence). The chain's CDR3 is CASSSRTGIADTQYF. The CDR3 coding sequence is TGTGCCAGCAGCTCTAGGACAGGGATCGCAGATACGCAGTATTTT.

The genes are TRBV19 and TRBJ2-1, with 8 bases that match TRBD1. This CDR3 spans 15 amino acids. CDR1 LNHDA and CDR2 SQIVND come from the germline V gene (reference sequence). The trim removed 4 bases at V and 4 bases at J, leaving 6 bases unmatched. Here the CDR3 DNA reads TGTGCCAGTAGTACAGGACAGGGAGATTACAATGAGCAGTTCTTC. Its translation is CASSTGQGDYNEQFF.

CDR3 sequence (DNA): TGCAGCGTGACCTTCATAGCGGGTCAATCCAAGTCCACAGATACGCAGTATTTT. Residues: CSVTFIAGQSKSTDTQYF. This rearrangement joins TRBV29-1 to TRBJ2-3; 7 bases are a match to TRBD2. This CDR3 is 18 amino acids long. The V gene end was trimmed by 6 bases and the J gene end by 2 bases; junction bases not matched to a gene: 20. The germline CDR1 and CDR2 sequences are SQVTM and ANQGSEA.

The chain is built from TRBV18 and TRBJ2-7, with D possibly matching TRBD2 (7 bases). CDR1 KGHSH and CDR2 LQKENI come from the germline V gene. This CDR3 has 16 amino acids. V lost 3 bases and J 5 bases, leaving 20 bases between the germline ends. CDR3 region: CASSPPPRGLRNEQYF. The CDR3 DNA follows: TGTGCCAGCTCACCCCCCCCGCGGGGGCTTAGGAACGAGCAGTACTTC.

This chain links TRBV28 with TRBJ1-5; D remains ambiguous. Trimming removed 3 bases at V and 9 bases at J, with 12 bases between. The CDR3 runs to 13 residues. Per germline, CDR1 MDHEN and CDR2 SYDVKM. The CDR3 DNA follows: TGTGCCAGCAGTTTTTTTAGGGCCTCGCCCCAGCATTTT. This gives the protein CASSFFRASPQHF.

V usage is TRBV30 and J usage is TRBJ1-5; 7 bases map to TRBD1. Germline CDR1 is GTSNPN and CDR2 is SVGIG (reference sequence). V trimming: 1 base; J trimming: 0 bases; junction bases outside the gene matches: 6. The CDR3 contains 16 residues. CDR3 residues: CAWSAPTGISNQPQHF. In DNA form, the CDR3 reads TGTGCCTGGAGTGCCCCGACAGGGATTAGCAATCAGCCCCAGCATTTT.

The rearrangement joins TRBV6-4 to TRBJ1-2; no clear D. The CDR3 spans 14 residues. The V end lost 5 bases, the J end lost 7 bases, and 17 bases lay between the germline ends. The germline gives CDR1 MRHNA, CDR2 SNTAGT. CDR3 sequence reads: CASSPIRSPFGYTF. Here the CDR3 DNA reads TGTGCCAGCAGTCCTATCAGGTCCCCCTTTGGCTACACCTTC.

This clone has only one observation. V usage is TRBV6-1 and J usage is TRBJ1-2; maybe TRBD1 (6 bases). Trimming stripped 7 bases from V and 5 bases from J, with 17 bases between. The CDR3 totals 14 residues. Germline V gives CDR1 MNHNS, CDR2 SASEGT. CDR3 region: CASIIPGVGYGYTF. DNA for the CDR3: TGTGCCAGCATCATTCCAGGGGTAGGATATGGCTACACCTTC.

The count of this clone is one. The chain recombines TRBV5-5 with TRBJ2-1; D perhaps matches TRBD2 (5 bases). The CDR3 sequence is 17 residues long. Per the germline V gene, CDR1 is SGHKS and CDR2 is YYEKEE (reference sequence). Trimming left V 2 bases short and J 0 bases short, with 15 bases between. CDR3 bases: TGTGCCAGCAGCTTAGGACCAGCGGCCAGCTCCTACAATGAGCAGTTCTTC. Protein product: CASSLGPAASSYNEQFF.

Note on this clone: Other DNA variants within this sample encode the same CDR3. The chain's CDR3 is CASSVDGGLGQPQHF. Written as DNA, the CDR3 is TGTGCCAGCAGCGTAGACGGTGGGCTGGGTCAGCCCCAGCATTTT. The chain carries TRBV9 and TRBJ1-5; D is unclear. The CDR3 length is 15 residues. Germline V gene sequence: CDR1 SGDLS, CDR2 YYNGEE. The ends were cut back, 0 bases at V and 6 bases at J, with 13 bases in the middle.

The chain carries TRBV28 and TRBJ2-3; 9 positions agree with TRBD2. CDR1 and CDR2 (germline): MDHEN, SYDVKM. V lost 3 bases, J lost 1 base, and 2 bases stayed unmatched. The CDR3 contains 15 residues. The CDR3 reads CASSFSSGGTDTQYF. CDR3 DNA: TGTGCCAGCAGTTTCTCTAGCGGGGGCACAGATACGCAGTATTTT. The full variable domain, rest sourced from reference TRBV28 and TRBJ2-3, is DVKVTQSSRYLVKRTGEKVFLECVQDMDHENMFWYRQDPGLGLRLIYFSYDVKMKEKGDIPEGYSVSREKKERFSLILESASTNQTSMYLCASSFSSGGTDTQYFGPGTRLTVL.

J is TRBJ2-7 and V is TRBV13, with TRBD1 as a possible D gene (5 bases). This CDR3 is built from 14 residues. CDR1 and CDR2 from the germline V gene are PRHDT and FYEKMQ (reference sequence). Trimming removed 5 bases at V and 3 bases at J, with 14 bases between. For the CDR3, the DNA is TGTGCCAGCAGCCCGACGACAGCTAGCTACGAGCAGTACTTC. Translation gives CASSPTTASYEQYF.

The chain couples TRBV5-1 to TRBJ2-7, with 7 bases aligning to TRBD1. The CDR3 sequence is 14 residues long. Germline CDR1 and CDR2: SGHRS and YFSETQ. With 2 bases clipped from V and 1 base from J, the junction kept 3 bases outside the gene matches. This chain's CDR3 is CASSFGQDSYEQYF. CDR3 bases: TGCGCCAGCAGCTTCGGACAGGATTCCTACGAGCAGTACTTC.

The chain uses TRBV6-1 and TRBJ2-1; tentative D call: TRBD2 (5 bases). The V gene lost 2 bases and the J gene lost 8 bases, with 19 bases spanning the gap. The CDR3 totals 16 residues. Germline-derived CDR1 and CDR2 are MNHNS and SASEGT. The chain's CDR3 is CASSEFRRVARDEQFF. The CDR3 bases are TGTGCCAGCAGTGAATTCAGGCGAGTAGCGCGCGATGAGCAGTTCTTC.

The chain combines TRBV9 with TRBJ2-2, with no clear D. Germline V gene data show CDR1 as SGDLS and CDR2 as YYNGEE. This CDR3 contains 13 residues. Trimming took off 3 bases at V and 3 bases at J, with 6 bases between the two ends. CDR3 coding DNA: TGTGCCAGCAGCGCTCGGGACACCGGGGAGCTGTTTTTT. It codes for CASSARDTGELFF.

V gene TRBV7-2 combines with J gene TRBJ2-1, with a weak D call TRBD1 (6 bases). Between the trimmed V and J ends, which lost 5 bases and 2 bases, there was a span of 19 bases. Germline CDR1 SGHTA, CDR2 FQGNSA. There are 17 residues in the CDR3. The CDR3 region is CASSMIPGTLTYNEQFF. The DNA of the CDR3 is TGTGCCAGCAGCATGATACCCGGGACACTAACCTACAATGAGCAGTTCTTC.

The count of this clone is one. This chain connects TRBV5-1 to TRBJ2-5; maybe TRBD1 (7 bases). Per the germline V gene, CDR1 is SGHRS and CDR2 is YFSETQ. Trimming cost V 3 bases and J 1 base, with 10 bases left between them. The CDR3 sequence is 14 residues long. CDR3 coding DNA: TGCGCCAGCAGCTGGGGGGACAGCCAAGAGACCCAGTACTTC. Translated: CASSWGDSQETQYF.

DNA for the CDR3: TGTGCCAGCAGCCCCCCGGGACTAGAGAGGTCAAGTGAGCAGTTCTTC. Translating it yields CASSPPGLERSSEQFF. The V and J genes are TRBV7-9 and TRBJ2-1; 8 nucleotides align to TRBD2. Trimming removed 5 bases from V and 9 bases from J; junction bases left unmatched: 15. CDR1 is SEHNR and CDR2 is FQNEAQ in the germline V gene (reference sequence). The CDR3 spans 16 residues.

The chain is built from TRBV6-4 and TRBJ2-1, with TRBD2 identical over 12 bases. V dropped 0 bases and J dropped 6; count of bases not matched to a gene: 3. The CDR3 extends over 16 amino acids. CDR1 is MRHNA and CDR2 is SNTAGT in the germline V gene. DNA for the CDR3: TGTGCCAGCAGTGACTCTTGGACTAGCGGGATCAATGAGCAGTTCTTC. Protein product: CASSDSWTSGINEQFF.